The entry that follows covers one T cell receptor (beta chain) sequence. Its specificity is not known. Sequenced with the Oncomine TCR Beta short-read assay was DNA taken from cultured CD4+ T cells. TCRdb reanalysed the PCR reads using MiXCR and keeps one entry per CDR3 protein. The sample consists of about 17,000 distinct CDR3 sequences, 45% to 70% of them appearing once. This sample is drawn from a study of vaccination and CD4 T cells after COVID-19. In the study overall: Nasal swab PCR detected SARS-CoV-2 in convalescent patients, who comprised about nine mild cases and one severe case. The post-COVID sampling time was a median 101 days after diagnosis, ranging from 35 to 161. Overlapping spike peptides of SARS-CoV-2, HCoV-NL63, HCoV-OC43 and HCoV-229E were used, and cells were stimulated with them. Study-wide points: Convalescent patients displayed a median around 86% of reactive clones emerging only post-vaccination.

Treatment described: approximately nine-day PBMC culture with coronavirus spike peptide pools or control peptides (ViraFEST assay). The sequence derives from a human donor who had recovered from COVID-19. Material for sequencing was CD4+ T cells from blood, cultured in vitro.

The CDR3 bases are TGTGCCTGGAGTGCTCTAGACAGCGCTGAAGCTTTCTTT. Translated: CAWSALDSAEAFF. The chain uses TRBV30 and TRBJ1-1; the D gene is possibly TRBD1 (5 bases). Germline-derived CDR1 and CDR2 are GTSNPN and SVGIG (reference sequence). The V gene lost 1 base and the J gene lost 6 bases, with 12 bases spanning the gap. This CDR3 is 13 amino acids long.